This T cell receptor (beta chain) stems from a study of shared clonotypes between healthy human individuals. The study's findings and limits: A limitation of the genetic and exposure-history diversity represented arose from few donors.

About this clone itself: Its antigen is unknown.

Profiling relied on immunoSEQ multiplex PCR, and the TCRdb table lists in-frame clones only, not all of them. The table lists around 650,000 clones, around 96% of them singletons, with less than 0.12% in the top ten. CD8 cells classed as naive were CD45RO-negative and positively selected for CCR7, excluding terminally differentiated effector memory CD45RA+ cells. Nashville, Tennessee was home to all donors, each a Caucasian adult. Germline V lookup: CDR1 MNHEY, CDR2 SMNVEV (reference sequence). The V end was cut by 2 bases, the J end by 0 bases, with 10 bases between. There are 16 residues in the CDR3.

Sequenced material: naive CD8+ T cells sorted from blood. The chain links TRBV27 to TRBJ1-4; no firm D call. The TCR comes from a woman aged 25-40 years in good health. CDR3 residues: CASSLHGPTTNEKLFF. The CDR3 coding sequence is TGTGCCAGCAGTTTACACGGGCCTACAACTAATGAAAAACTGTTTTTT.